Listed below are T cell receptor beta chains from one sample, sequenced in a study of T cell responses to AZD1222 COVID-19 vaccine. The repertoire was sequenced with immunoSEQ multiplex PCR; TCRdb's copy has only in-frame clones and lacks some. The data show 70,000 to 75,000 clones, about 85% seen once. The specimen comprised peripheral blood, sampled 28 days after the second AZD1222 dose. Every receptor here comes from an adult who received the AZD1222 COVID-19 vaccine. Each CDR3 is given with its conserved first and last residue. The D gene is left open where the match is weak. Clone size is stated in some rows and not others, as once, few, many or a class when expanded.

CDR3aa: CSVEDRRQETQYF
CDR3nt: TGCAGCGTCGAAGACAGGAGACAAGAGACCCAGTACTTC
j_gene: TRBJ2-5
abundance: -
v_gene: TRBV29-1
d_gene: -

CDR3aa: CASSPPGGLSYEQYF
CDR3nt: TGTGCCAGCAGCCCACCGGGCGGGCTCTCCTACGAGCAGTACTTC
j_gene: TRBJ2-7
abundance: -
v_gene: TRBV7-9
d_gene: -

CDR3aa: CASSQPQETQYF
CDR3nt: TGCGCCAGCAGTCAGCCTCAAGAGACCCAGTACTTC
j_gene: TRBJ2-5
abundance: -
v_gene: TRBV23-1
d_gene: -

CDR3aa: CASSSNQGYGYTF
CDR3nt: TGTGCCAGCAGTTCCAATCAGGGTTATGGCTACACCTTC
j_gene: TRBJ1-2
abundance: -
v_gene: TRBV12-3/TRBV12-4
d_gene: -

CDR3aa: CASSVVSDNSPLHF
CDR3nt: TGTGCCAGCAGCGTAGTGTCGGATAATTCACCCCTCCACTTT
j_gene: TRBJ1-6
abundance: few
v_gene: TRBV9
d_gene: -

CDR3aa: CAIGTGLTGELFF
CDR3nt: TGTGCCATCGGGACAGGGCTCACCGGGGAGCTGTTTTTT
j_gene: TRBJ2-2
abundance: -
v_gene: TRBV10-3
d_gene: TRBD1

CDR3aa: CASSYMTGDNSPLHF
CDR3nt: TGTGCCAGCAGTTATATGACAGGGGATAATTCACCCCTCCACTTT
j_gene: TRBJ1-6
abundance: -
v_gene: TRBV6-5
d_gene: TRBD1

CDR3aa: CASSLQTLGNTIYF
CDR3nt: TGTGCCAGCAGCTTACAGACTCTTGGAAACACCATATATTTT
j_gene: TRBJ1-3
abundance: -
v_gene: TRBV11-1
d_gene: -

CDR3aa: CASSPSPLGLSGANVLTF
CDR3nt: TGTGCCAGCTCACCTTCACCCCTGGGTTTGTCTGGGGCCAACGTCCTGACTTTC
j_gene: TRBJ2-6
abundance: -
v_gene: TRBV18
d_gene: -

CDR3aa: CASSHTGGNSPLHF
CDR3nt: TGTGCCAGCTCACATACAGGGGGTAATTCACCCCTCCACTTT
j_gene: TRBJ1-6
abundance: -
v_gene: TRBV18
d_gene: TRBD1

CDR3aa: CASSVGGAGWETQYF
CDR3nt: TGCGCCAGCAGCGTTGGAGGGGCAGGGTGGGAGACCCAGTACTTC
j_gene: TRBJ2-5
abundance: -
v_gene: TRBV5-1
d_gene: -

CDR3aa: CASSPRGQGAYNEQFF
CDR3nt: TGTGCCAGCAGCCCACGGGGACAGGGGGCCTACAATGAGCAGTTCTTC
j_gene: TRBJ2-1
abundance: -
v_gene: TRBV7-9
d_gene: TRBD1

CDR3aa: CASSVGGTAGNTEAFF
CDR3nt: TGTGCCAGCAGCGTAGGAGGGACAGCGGGCAATACTGAAGCTTTCTTT
j_gene: TRBJ1-1
abundance: -
v_gene: TRBV9
d_gene: TRBD1

CDR3aa: CASSLPTVYNEQFF
CDR3nt: TGTGCCAGCAGCCTCCCGACCGTCTACAATGAGCAGTTCTTC
j_gene: TRBJ2-1
abundance: -
v_gene: TRBV7-2
d_gene: -

CDR3aa: CASSQGDRDLEAFF
CDR3nt: TGCGCCAGCAGCCAAGGGGACAGGGACCTTGAAGCTTTCTTT
j_gene: TRBJ1-1
abundance: once
v_gene: TRBV4-3
d_gene: TRBD1

CDR3aa: CASSPGTESILEQYF
CDR3nt: TGCGCCAGCAGCCCCGGGACCGAGTCGATCCTCGAGCAGTACTTC
j_gene: TRBJ2-7
abundance: -
v_gene: TRBV5-1
d_gene: -

CDR3aa: CASSRQGNSPLHF
CDR3nt: TGTGCCAGCAGTCGACAGGGAAATTCACCCCTCCACTTT
j_gene: TRBJ1-6
abundance: -
v_gene: TRBV6-5
d_gene: TRBD1

CDR3aa: CASSPETATGRGNEQFF
CDR3nt: TGTGCCAGCAGCCCAGAGACGGCGACAGGGCGAGGCAATGAGCAGTTCTTC
j_gene: TRBJ2-1
abundance: -
v_gene: TRBV28
d_gene: TRBD1

CDR3aa: CASSYSAAGHRLRAFF
CDR3nt: TGTGCCAGCAGTTACTCCGCAGCGGGACACCGCCTTAGGGCTTTCTTT
j_gene: TRBJ1-1
abundance: -
v_gene: TRBV6-2/TRBV6-3
d_gene: -

CDR3aa: CASSQDLNRGNQPQHF
CDR3nt: TGCGCCAGCAGCCAAGATCTAAACCGGGGCAATCAGCCCCAGCATTTT
j_gene: TRBJ1-5
abundance: -
v_gene: TRBV4-3
d_gene: -

CDR3aa: CATSSRHGELFF
CDR3nt: TGTGCCACCAGTTCCAGACACGGGGAGCTGTTTTTT
j_gene: TRBJ2-2
abundance: few
v_gene: TRBV24-1
d_gene: -

CDR3aa: CAWSKREKQPQHF
CDR3nt: TGTGCCTGGAGTAAGCGGGAAAAACAGCCCCAGCATTTT
j_gene: TRBJ1-5
abundance: -
v_gene: TRBV30
d_gene: -

CDR3aa: CSVDVTPNTGYGYTF
CDR3nt: TGCAGCGTTGACGTGACCCCTAATACAGGGTATGGCTACACCTTC
j_gene: TRBJ1-2
abundance: -
v_gene: TRBV29-1
d_gene: -

CDR3aa: CASSFLGGDTEAFF
CDR3nt: TGTGCCAGCAGCTTTTTGGGGGGGGACACTGAAGCTTTCTTT
j_gene: TRBJ1-1
abundance: -
v_gene: TRBV7-8
d_gene: -

CDR3aa: CASSSRVGQVNYGYTF
CDR3nt: TGTGCCAGCAGTTCTAGGGTCGGACAGGTTAACTATGGCTACACCTTC
j_gene: TRBJ1-2
abundance: -
v_gene: TRBV27
d_gene: TRBD1

CDR3aa: CASRQPNQPQHF
CDR3nt: TGTGCCAGTAGGCAGCCCAATCAGCCCCAGCATTTT
j_gene: TRBJ1-5
abundance: once
v_gene: TRBV19
d_gene: -

CDR3aa: CASSQNRDTEAFF
CDR3nt: TGTGCCAGCAGCCAAAACAGGGATACTGAAGCTTTCTTT
j_gene: TRBJ1-1
abundance: -
v_gene: TRBV3-1/TRBV3-2
d_gene: -

CDR3aa: CASSFRGNQPQHF
CDR3nt: TGTGCCAGCAGTTTTCGAGGCAATCAGCCCCAGCATTTT
j_gene: TRBJ1-5
abundance: -
v_gene: TRBV27
d_gene: -

CDR3aa: CASSILAGKQFF
CDR3nt: TGTGCCAGCAGTATTCTAGCGGGAAAGCAGTTCTTC
j_gene: TRBJ2-1
abundance: -
v_gene: TRBV2
d_gene: TRBD2

CDR3aa: CASSYDVSSGNTIYF
CDR3nt: TGTGCCAGCAGTTACGACGTCAGCTCTGGAAACACCATATATTTT
j_gene: TRBJ1-3
abundance: -
v_gene: TRBV6-5
d_gene: -

CDR3aa: CASREAGANVLTF
CDR3nt: TGTGCCTCACGAGAAGCTGGGGCCAACGTCCTGACTTTC
j_gene: TRBJ2-6
abundance: -
v_gene: TRBV6-5
d_gene: -

CDR3aa: CASSLAGGADTQYF
CDR3nt: TGTGCCAGCAGTTTGGCGGGAGGAGCGGATACGCAGTATTTT
j_gene: TRBJ2-3
abundance: -
v_gene: TRBV27
d_gene: TRBD2

CDR3aa: CASSLGRSYEQYF
CDR3nt: TGTGCCAGCAGTTTGGGCAGGTCCTACGAGCAGTACTTC
j_gene: TRBJ2-7
abundance: -
v_gene: TRBV12-3/TRBV12-4
d_gene: -

CDR3aa: CASSYSGQGDGYTF
CDR3nt: TGTGCCAGCAGTTACTCTGGACAGGGAGATGGCTACACCTTC
j_gene: TRBJ1-2
abundance: once
v_gene: TRBV27
d_gene: TRBD1

CDR3aa: CASRPIQGQDTDTQYF
CDR3nt: TGTGCCAGCAGACCCATCCAGGGGCAGGACACAGATACGCAGTATTTT
j_gene: TRBJ2-3
abundance: -
v_gene: TRBV14
d_gene: -

CDR3aa: CASSQGQGTYEQYF
CDR3nt: TGCGCCAGCAGCCAGGGACAGGGTACCTACGAGCAGTACTTC
j_gene: TRBJ2-7
abundance: -
v_gene: TRBV4-1
d_gene: TRBD1

CDR3aa: CASSARGAAINQPQHF
CDR3nt: TGTGCCAGCAGCGCCCGGGGGGCGGCGATCAATCAGCCCCAGCATTTT
j_gene: TRBJ1-5
abundance: once
v_gene: TRBV7-8
d_gene: -

CDR3aa: CASGLAGGPEAQYF
CDR3nt: TGTGCCAGCGGGTTAGCGGGAGGGCCGGAGGCGCAGTATTTT
j_gene: TRBJ2-3
abundance: -
v_gene: TRBV5-4
d_gene: TRBD2

CDR3aa: CSVEGGGYEQYF
CDR3nt: TGCAGCGTTGAGGGGGGCGGGTACGAGCAGTACTTC
j_gene: TRBJ2-7
abundance: -
v_gene: TRBV29-1
d_gene: -

CDR3aa: CASSVDTF
CDR3nt: TGTGCCAGCAGTGTCGACACCTTC
j_gene: TRBJ1-2
abundance: -
v_gene: TRBV27
d_gene: -

CDR3aa: CAWSVPHAGNSGYTF
CDR3nt: TGTGCCTGGAGTGTTCCCCACGCAGGGAATAGTGGCTACACCTTC
j_gene: TRBJ1-2
abundance: -
v_gene: TRBV30
d_gene: -

CDR3aa: CASSLGAEPQETQYF
CDR3nt: TGTGCCAGCAGCTTAGGGGCCGAGCCCCAAGAGACCCAGTACTTC
j_gene: TRBJ2-5
abundance: once
v_gene: TRBV11-2
d_gene: -

CDR3aa: CASSFFGGGTEAFF
CDR3nt: TGTGCCAGCAGCTTTTTTGGAGGGGGCACTGAAGCTTTCTTT
j_gene: TRBJ1-1
abundance: -
v_gene: TRBV5-4
d_gene: -